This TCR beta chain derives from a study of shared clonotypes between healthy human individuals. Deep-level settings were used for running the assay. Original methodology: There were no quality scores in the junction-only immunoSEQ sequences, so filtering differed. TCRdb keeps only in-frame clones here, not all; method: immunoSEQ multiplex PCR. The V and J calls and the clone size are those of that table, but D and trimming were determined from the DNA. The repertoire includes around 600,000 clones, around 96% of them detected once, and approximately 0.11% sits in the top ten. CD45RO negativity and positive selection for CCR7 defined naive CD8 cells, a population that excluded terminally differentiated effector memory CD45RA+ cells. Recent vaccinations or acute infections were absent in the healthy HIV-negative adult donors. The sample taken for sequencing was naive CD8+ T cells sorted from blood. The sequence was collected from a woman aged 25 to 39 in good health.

This CDR3 is CASSSEQGSPLHF. The CDR3 DNA reads as TGTGCCAGCAGTAGCGAACAGGGTTCACCCCTCCACTTT. V gene TRBV27 combines with J gene TRBJ1-6; D might be TRBD1 (6 bases). The CDR3 is 13 residues long. V was trimmed by 5 bases and J by 9 bases, leaving 11 bases between them. Germline values: CDR1 MNHEY, CDR2 SMNVEV (reference sequence).